These 25 T cell receptor beta chains originate from one sample sequenced in a study of radiotherapy plus CTLA-4 blockade in lung cancer. The protocol was immunoSEQ multiplex PCR, while the TCRdb copy is restricted to in-frame clones and leaves out a portion. This sample has about 41,000 clones, with around 69% found just once. The sample was peripheral blood, taken from a patient treated with radiotherapy plus ipilimumab. The origin of the receptors is a human donor with non-small cell lung cancer who had stable disease on radiotherapy plus ipilimumab.

In its sample, this clone was seen a few times. V and J are TRBV6-6 and TRBJ1-6; D unresolved. With 6 bases removed from V and 7 bases from J, the gap between germline ends came to 10 bases. Germline CDR1 and CDR2: MNHNY and SVGAGI (reference sequence). The CDR3 covers 13 residues. This chain's CDR3 is CASSGRTNSPLHF. In DNA form, the CDR3 reads TGTGCCAGCAGCGGACGGACCAATTCACCCCTCCACTTT.

This clone was counted only a few times. The gene calls are TRBV5-1 and TRBJ1-1; no firm D call. Germline V gene lookup returns CDR1 SGHRS and CDR2 YFSETQ. V dropped 4 bases and J dropped 5 bases, with 12 bases sitting between them. The CDR3 extends over 13 amino acids. The CDR3 sequence is CASSLPTGTEAFF. The DNA for the CDR3 is TGCGCCAGCAGCCTACCGACCGGGACTGAAGCTTTCTTT.

CDR3 region: CASSLNQGNYGYTF. The CDR3 DNA is TGTGCCAGCAGCTTAAATCAGGGGAACTATGGCTACACCTTC. V is TRBV7-2 and J is TRBJ1-2; possibly TRBD1 for D (6 bases). CDR1 and CDR2 (germline): SGHTA, FQGNSA. This CDR3 contains 14 residues. V was trimmed by 2 bases and J by 2 bases, leaving 9 bases between them.

CDR3 coding DNA: TGTGCCAGCAGTGATACAGGGCCCCTCCAATTCAATCAGCCCCAGCATTTT. Residues: CASSDTGPLQFNQPQHF. The chain uses TRBV6-1 and TRBJ1-5; D perhaps matches TRBD1 (6 bases). V lost 3 bases, J lost 3 bases, and 18 bases lay in between. The CDR3 length is 17 residues. The germline V gene has CDR1 MNHNS and CDR2 SASEGT.

The chain uses TRBV10-3 and TRBJ1-3; possibly TRBD1 for D (5 bases). V lost 7 bases and J 8 bases, leaving 15 bases between the germline ends. The V gene's germline CDR1 is ENHRY and CDR2 SYGVKD. This CDR3 has 13 residues. CDR3: CAINGREHDTIYF. The CDR3 coding sequence is TGTGCCATCAATGGCAGGGAGCATGACACCATATATTTT.

CDR3 DNA sequence: TGTGCCAGCAGTTTCTCGACTAGCGGGGGGGCCGGGGATACGCAGTATTTT. Translation: CASSFSTSGGAGDTQYF. The chain joins TRBV27 to TRBJ2-3, with 14 bases matching TRBD2. The CDR3 has 17 residues. Trimming cost V 3 bases and J 6 bases; bases outside gene matches: 8. Germline V gene sequence: CDR1 MNHEY, CDR2 SMNVEV (reference sequence).

In this sample, this clone turned up a few times. This rearrangement joins TRBV9 to TRBJ1-3, with D possibly being TRBD1 (5 bases). Trimming pared 6 bases from V and 0 bases from J, leaving 19 bases between. The CDR3 sequence is 17 residues long. Looked up from germline, CDR1 is SGDLS and CDR2 is YYNGEE. CDR3 region: CASKIHRDGLSGNTIYF. CDR3 in DNA: TGTGCCAGCAAAATACACCGGGACGGACTCTCTGGAAACACCATATATTTT.

The chain employs TRBV9 and TRBJ1-1; 7 positions match TRBD1. Germline V lookup: CDR1 SGDLS, CDR2 YYNGEE. J lost 7 bases, V lost 3 bases, and 12 bases had no gene match. The CDR3 is made up of 15 amino acids. DNA for the CDR3: TGTGCCAGCAGCGCCACAGACAGGGCCGACTATGAAGCTTTCTTT. Its translation: CASSATDRADYEAFF. Together with reference TRBV9 and TRBJ1-1, the CDR3 gives the full variable domain: DSGVTQTPKHLITATGQRVTLRCSPRSGDLSVYWYQQSLDQGLQFLIQYYNGEERAKGNILERFSAQQFPDLHSELNLSSLELGDSALYFCASSATDRADYEAFFGQGTRLTVV.

This chain uses TRBV4-3 with TRBJ1-1; D is unresolved. V dropped 3 bases and J dropped 3 bases, with 5 bases sitting between them. CDR1 and CDR2 from the germline V gene are LGHNA and YSLEER. This CDR3 has 12 residues. The chain's CDR3 is CASSQGYTEAFF. The CDR3 DNA is TGCGCCAGCAGCCAGGGGTACACTGAAGCTTTCTTT.

The rearrangement joins TRBV6-1 to TRBJ1-6; D gene unclear. V lost 8 bases to trimming and J lost 9 bases, with 20 bases between them. This CDR3 comprises 15 residues. The germline CDR1 and CDR2 sequences are MNHNS and SASEGT. CDR3 in DNA: TGTGCCAGCTTTAAGGAGGGCGCTTTTAGTTCACCCCTCCACTTT. Translated: CASFKEGAFSSPLHF.

The rearrangement uses TRBV18 and TRBJ1-4, with D perhaps matching TRBD1 (5 bases). The CDR3 length is 13 residues. Germline V gene data show CDR1 as KGHSH and CDR2 as LQKENI. The V end lost 2 bases, the J end lost 6 bases, and 7 bases lay between the germline ends. CDR3 in amino acids: CASSPGADEKLFF. DNA of the CDR3: TGTGCCAGCTCACCAGGGGCGGATGAAAAACTGTTTTTT.

The chain couples TRBV18 to TRBJ1-3; D is uncertain. The CDR3 covers 14 residues. The germline V gene has CDR1 KGHSH and CDR2 LQKENI. Trimming took off 3 bases at V and 0 bases at J, with 6 bases between the two ends. The CDR3 protein is CASSPTDSGNTIYF. CDR3 bases: TGTGCCAGCTCACCGACCGACTCTGGAAACACCATATATTTT.

The rearrangement links TRBV5-5 to TRBJ2-7, with 7 bases identical to TRBD1. Germline lookup yields CDR1 SGHKS and CDR2 YYEKEE (reference sequence). J gave up 5 bases and V 1 base, and 9 bases lay outside the gene matches. The CDR3 is made up of 15 amino acids. CDR3 protein: CASSLWPGTADEQYV. The CDR3 DNA reads as TGTGCCAGCAGCTTGTGGCCCGGGACAGCGGACGAGCAGTACGTC.

In DNA, the CDR3 is TGCGCCAGCAGCCCTGGGACAGGGCTGGGGGGCTACACCTTC. Translating it yields CASSPGTGLGGYTF. The rearrangement links TRBV4-1 to TRBJ1-2, with 9 nucleotides matching TRBD1. Germline lookup yields CDR1 MGHRA and CDR2 YSYEKL. The CDR3 runs to 14 residues. V gave up 4 bases and J gave up 8 bases; unmatched junction bases: 8.

The chain couples TRBV2 to TRBJ2-7; D is unclear. V was clipped by 8 bases and J by 0 bases, with 8 bases between them. Germline CDR1 SNHLY, CDR2 FYNNEI. This CDR3 is built from 12 residues. Written as DNA, the CDR3 is TGTGCCAGCGGCCGGGCCTCCTACGAGCAGTACGTC. Amino acids: CASGRASYEQYV.

The genes are TRBV11-2 and TRBJ2-5; D may be TRBD2 (7 bases). The CDR3 contains 16 residues. Trimming left V 0 bases short and J 5 bases short, with 16 bases between. Germline V gives CDR1 SGHAT, CDR2 FQNNGV. DNA of the CDR3: TGTGCCAGCAGCTTAGACCCCTGGGGGGGGCGGGAGACCCAGTACTTC. It yields the protein CASSLDPWGGRETQYF.

The chain links TRBV5-6 to TRBJ1-4; 7 bases line up with TRBD1. CDR3 length equals 17 residues. The germline gives CDR1 SGHDT, CDR2 YYEEEE. V lost 2 bases to trimming and J lost 0 bases; unmatched junction nucleotides: 7. The CDR3 reads CASSFRTGNPTNEKLFF. CDR3 nucleotide sequence: TGTGCCAGCAGCTTCCGGACAGGAAATCCAACTAATGAAAAACTGTTTTTT.

The chain joins TRBV4-1 to TRBJ1-6; D uncertain. This CDR3 has 15 amino acids. V lost 0 bases and J 7 bases, leaving 10 bases between the germline ends. CDR1 and CDR2 (germline): MGHRA, YSYEKL. In DNA, the CDR3 is TGCGCCAGCAGCCAAGATCGGACGCAGAATTCACCCCTCCACTTT. Its protein product is CASSQDRTQNSPLHF.

The chain employs TRBV13 and TRBJ2-5; D is ambiguous. Germline CDR1 and CDR2: PRHDT and FYEKMQ (reference sequence). The CDR3 runs 15 residues. Trimming took off 5 bases at V and 2 bases at J, with 15 bases between the two ends. This CDR3 reads CASSPSRASQETQYF. The DNA for the CDR3 is TGTGCCAGCAGCCCTAGTCGGGCGAGTCAAGAGACCCAGTACTTC.

This clone was picked up a small number of times. The chain is built from TRBV6-1 and TRBJ1-5; TRBD1 might be the D (5 bases). With 0 bases removed from V and 0 bases from J, the gap between germline ends came to 6 bases. Germline V lookup: CDR1 MNHNS, CDR2 SASEGT. The CDR3 totals 15 residues. DNA of the CDR3: TGTGCCAGCAGTGAAGCGGGGGGTAGCAATCAGCCCCAGCATTTT. It is translated as CASSEAGGSNQPQHF.

The V and J genes are TRBV18 and TRBJ1-2; the match to TRBD1 covers 7 bases. This CDR3 has 15 amino acids. Germline CDR1 and CDR2: KGHSH and LQKENI. V shed 0 bases, J shed 7 bases, and the junction held 8 bases outside the gene matches. The chain's CDR3 is CASSPPQGPRGGYTF. DNA of the CDR3: TGTGCCAGCTCACCACCACAGGGGCCCCGAGGTGGCTACACCTTC.

This clone was seen only a few times. This rearrangement joins TRBV5-1 to TRBJ1-3; D not certain. Germline V gene lookup returns CDR1 SGHRS and CDR2 YFSETQ. The CDR3 is 12 residues long. V was clipped by 4 bases and J by 4 bases, with 6 bases between them. The CDR3 spells CASSAQGNTIYF. As DNA, the CDR3 is TGCGCCAGCAGCGCCCAGGGAAACACCATATATTTT.

This clone came up once. The genes are TRBV7-8 and TRBJ2-7, with TRBD1 as a possible D gene (5 bases). V was trimmed by 3 bases and J by 7 bases, leaving 10 bases between them. CDR3 length: 12 residues. CDR1 and CDR2 (germline): SGHVS, FQNEAQ. The CDR3 spells CASSFLDTEQYV. The CDR3 region has the DNA TGTGCCAGCAGCTTCCTGGACACTGAGCAGTACGTC.

This chain links TRBV2 with TRBJ1-4, with D tentatively TRBD1 (5 bases). V shed 6 bases and J shed 0 bases, with 14 bases lying between them. The CDR3 consists of 16 residues. Germline CDR1 is SNHLY and CDR2 is FYNNEI. The CDR3 here is CASRSGRLATNEKLFF. The CDR3 coding sequence is TGTGCCAGCAGGTCAGGGCGACTCGCAACTAATGAAAAACTGTTTTTT.

The genes are TRBV29-1 and TRBJ1-1; a weak D match, TRBD1 (5 bases). The length of the CDR3 is 11 residues. Germline lookup yields CDR1 SQVTM and CDR2 ANQGSEA. V lost 3 bases, J lost 8 bases, and 10 bases lay in between. The CDR3, as DNA: TGCAGCGTTGATCCAGGGCTCGAAGCTTTCTTT. This translates into CSVDPGLEAFF.